In its sample, the clone carrying this T cell receptor (beta chain) was seen a few times. The entry originates in a study of OX40 agonist ivuxolimab in advanced cancers. The CDR3 has 12 residues. CDR1 and CDR2 (germline): GTSNPN, SVGIG (reference sequence). Profiled with immunoSEQ multiplex PCR; TCRdb holds only in-frame clones, not every one. Here the sample spans 75,000 to 80,000 clones, 80% to 90% being singletons. The TCR sequence derives from an adult with an advanced solid tumor such as melanoma, head and neck, liver or kidney cancer. The sample here was CD4+ or CD8+ T cells sorted from blood, taken in a trial of the OX40 agonist ivuxolimab. This chain connects TRBV30 to TRBJ1-2, with TRBD1 as a possible D gene (5 bases). The CDR3 sequence: CWGSRAGGGYTF. DNA of the CDR3: TGTTGGGGCAGCAGGGCCGGAGGGGGCTACACCTTC.